These T cell receptor beta chains were read from a single sample in a study of cytomegalovirus exposure and HLA in healthy donors. Method: immunoSEQ multiplex PCR; TCRdb's copy keeps in-frame clones and lacks some. Among more than 85,000 clones listed, roughly 86% were seen once. Input material: PBMCs. Receptors originate from a woman in her late teens or twenties in good health and CMV-seropositive. Both conserved end residues are part of each CDR3. The D gene is left open where the match is weak. Size tells how often a clone was seen (once, few, many) or the class of an expanded clone, and some rows leave it out.

CASSPPGLETQYF | TGTGCCAGCTCACCGCCGGGGTTGGAGACCCAGTACTTC | TRBJ2-5 | NA | TRBV18 | NA
CASSLGPDRFQETQYF | TGTGCCAGCAGCCTCGGACCGGACAGATTCCAAGAGACCCAGTACTTC | TRBJ2-5 | NA | TRBV7-9 | NA
CSDLGTSGNSYNEQFF | TGCAGCGACCTAGGGACTAGCGGGAACTCCTACAATGAGCAGTTCTTC | TRBJ2-1 | NA | TRBV29-1 | TRBD2
CASSEAEHF | TGTGCCAGCAGTGAAGCGGAACACTTT | TRBJ1-1 | NA | TRBV6-5 | NA
CASSQGTGTRLDTQYF | TGCGCCAGCAGCCAAGGCACCGGGACTAGATTAGATACGCAGTATTTT | TRBJ2-3 | NA | TRBV4-1 | TRBD2
CASSPGLGSTGELFF | TGTGCCAGCAGTCCGGGACTAGGTTCCACCGGGGAGCTGTTTTTT | TRBJ2-2 | NA | TRBV9 | TRBD2
CAWSASNPGNTIYF | TGTGCCTGGAGTGCCTCAAATCCGGGGAACACCATATATTTT | TRBJ1-3 | NA | TRBV30 | NA
CASSTGGSENTEAFF | TGCGCCAGCAGCACCGGAGGGTCGGAGAACACTGAAGCTTTCTTT | TRBJ1-1 | NA | TRBV5-1 | NA
CASPVPPSGNTIYF | TGTGCCAGCCCTGTCCCCCCCTCTGGAAACACCATATATTTT | TRBJ1-3 | NA | TRBV6-6 | NA
CASSLRDSSRDTQYF | TGCGCCAGCAGCCTACGGGACTCCAGCAGGGATACGCAGTATTTT | TRBJ2-3 | NA | TRBV5-1 | NA
CASRLAGGRRDTQYF | TGTGCAAGTCGCTTAGCGGGAGGGAGGCGAGATACGCAGTATTTT | TRBJ2-3 | NA | TRBV12-2 | NA
CASSSDPGGTEAFF | TGTGCCAGCAGCTCCGACCCAGGAGGCACTGAAGCTTTCTTT | TRBJ1-1 | NA | TRBV7-6 | NA
CASSQADSNGNQPQHF | TGCGCCAGCAGCCAGGCGGACTCTAACGGCAATCAGCCCCAGCATTTT | TRBJ1-5 | few | TRBV4-1 | NA
CSVVRQGPGYTF | TGCAGCGTGGTCAGACAGGGCCCTGGCTACACCTTC | TRBJ1-2 | NA | TRBV29-1 | TRBD1
CASSALEGYEQYF | TGTGCCAGCAGTGCACTGGAGGGGTACGAGCAGTACTTC | TRBJ2-7 | NA | TRBV6-4 | NA
CSANGQGLTYEQYF | TGCAGCGCTAACGGACAGGGCCTTACCTACGAGCAGTACTTC | TRBJ2-7 | NA | TRBV29-1 | TRBD1
CASSPKGGDQPQHF | TGTGCCAGCTCACCGAAGGGAGGAGATCAGCCCCAGCATTTT | TRBJ1-5 | NA | TRBV18 | NA
CASTPDRIRGYTF | TGTGCCAGCACCCCCGACAGGATACGTGGCTACACCTTC | TRBJ1-2 | NA | TRBV28 | NA
CASSFRGNTEAFF | TGTGCCAGCAGCTTTCGGGGGAACACTGAAGCTTTCTTT | TRBJ1-1 | NA | TRBV11-2 | NA
CASSKGTSGMGPLEQYF | TGTGCCAGCAGTAAGGGGACTAGCGGGATGGGGCCCCTAGAGCAGTACTTC | TRBJ2-7 | NA | TRBV27 | TRBD2
CASSVGQLQSYNEQFF | TGTGCCAGCAGCGTAGGACAGCTACAATCCTACAATGAGCAGTTCTTC | TRBJ2-1 | once | TRBV9 | NA
CASSLVTRYTDTQYF | TGTGCCAGCAGCTTGGTGACTCGTTACACAGATACGCAGTATTTT | TRBJ2-3 | NA | TRBV5-6 | NA
CASSNGYGYTF | TGTGCCAGCAGTAACGGGTATGGCTACACCTTC | TRBJ1-2 | NA | TRBV6-5 | NA
CASSGQGGEKLFF | TGTGCCAGTAGCGGACAGGGTGGGGAAAAACTGTTTTTT | TRBJ1-4 | few | TRBV19 | TRBD1
CAWMNSRGGATEAFF | TGTGCCTGGATGAACTCTCGAGGGGGAGCCACTGAAGCTTTCTTT | TRBJ1-1 | NA | TRBV30 | NA
CASSLWGGGANYGYTF | TGTGCCAGCAGTTTATGGGGAGGAGGGGCTAACTATGGCTACACCTTC | TRBJ1-2 | NA | TRBV27 | NA
CAITGEANEKLFF | TGTGCCATTACCGGGGAGGCTAATGAAAAACTGTTTTTT | TRBJ1-4 | NA | TRBV6-6 | NA
CASSLSEGRDTEAFF | TGTGCTAGCAGCTTATCGGAGGGACGGGACACTGAAGCTTTCTTT | TRBJ1-1 | NA | TRBV7-7 | NA
CASSTGGGRTDTQYF | TGCGCCAGCAGCACTGGCGGGGGCCGCACAGATACGCAGTATTTT | TRBJ2-3 | NA | TRBV5-1 | NA
CASSQDFSWSWEGYTF | TGCGCCAGCAGCCAAGATTTTTCTTGGAGTTGGGAGGGCTACACCTTC | TRBJ1-2 | NA | TRBV4-1 | NA
CASILTSGGAGSYNEQFF | TGTGCCAGCATCCTGACTAGCGGGGGGGCCGGATCCTACAATGAGCAGTTCTTC | TRBJ2-1 | many | TRBV6-4 | TRBD2
CASSVEEGKGYGYTF | TGTGCCAGCAGCGTAGAGGAGGGAAAGGGATATGGCTACACCTTC | TRBJ1-2 | NA | TRBV9 | NA
CASSLDSLQETQYF | TGTGCCAGCAGCTTGGACAGCCTCCAAGAGACCCAGTACTTC | TRBJ2-5 | NA | TRBV5-4 | NA
CATQTGGPRDEQFF | TGTGCCACGCAGACGGGAGGCCCTAGGGATGAGCAGTTCTTC | TRBJ2-1 | once | TRBV2 | TRBD2